This T cell receptor (beta chain) was retrieved from a study of siplizumab effects on memory and regulatory T cells. Study results and caveats: Versus 26.9% in controls, the mappable alloreactive CD4+ clones averaged roughly 70% Treg-derived with siplizumab.

This clone was seen only once. Its antigen is still unknown. Sequencing was performed with immunoSEQ multiplex PCR; in TCRdb, only in-frame clones are kept and a portion is missing. The data contain roughly 60,000 clones, approximately 93% of them singletons. Germline V gives CDR1 MDHEN, CDR2 SYDVKM. The ends were cut back, 6 bases at V and 1 base at J, with 12 bases in the middle. This CDR3 has 14 residues. This receptor was identified in a human donor in good health. This chain joins TRBV28 and TRBJ1-1; tentative D call: TRBD1 (5 bases). The sequenced sample consisted of CD8+ T cells sorted from blood. CDR3 sequence reads: CASSPDTENTEAFF. The CDR3 nucleotides are TGTGCCAGCAGCCCGGACACGGAGAACACTGAAGCTTTCTTT.